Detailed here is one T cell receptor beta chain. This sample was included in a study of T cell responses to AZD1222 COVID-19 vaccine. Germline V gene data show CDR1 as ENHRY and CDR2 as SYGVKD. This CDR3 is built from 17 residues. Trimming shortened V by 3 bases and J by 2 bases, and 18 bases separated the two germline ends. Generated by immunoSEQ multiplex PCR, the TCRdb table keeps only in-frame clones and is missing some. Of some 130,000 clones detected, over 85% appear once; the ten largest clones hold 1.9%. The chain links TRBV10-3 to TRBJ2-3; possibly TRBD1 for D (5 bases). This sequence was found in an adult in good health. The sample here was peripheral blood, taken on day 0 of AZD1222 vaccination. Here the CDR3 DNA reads TGTGCCATCAGTGACTCGCAGGGAACACCATACACAGATACGCAGTATTTT. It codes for CAISDSQGTPYTDTQYF.